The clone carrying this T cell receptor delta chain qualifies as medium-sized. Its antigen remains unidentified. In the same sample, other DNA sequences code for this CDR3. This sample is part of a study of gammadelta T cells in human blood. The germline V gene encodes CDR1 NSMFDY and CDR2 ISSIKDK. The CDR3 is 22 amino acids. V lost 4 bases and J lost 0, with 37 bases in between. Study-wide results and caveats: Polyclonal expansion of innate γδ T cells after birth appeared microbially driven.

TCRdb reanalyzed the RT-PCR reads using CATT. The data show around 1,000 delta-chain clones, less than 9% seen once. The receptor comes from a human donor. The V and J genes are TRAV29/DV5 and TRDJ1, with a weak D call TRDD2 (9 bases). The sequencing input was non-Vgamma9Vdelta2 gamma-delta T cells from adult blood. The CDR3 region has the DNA TGTGCAGCAGGACTTGCCTTCCTACGGGGCGGGTACTGGGGGGGGTACACCGATAAACTCATCTTT. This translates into CAAGLAFLRGGYWGGYTDKLIF.